This T cell receptor beta chain was recorded in a study of graft-versus-host responses after intestinal transplantation. Study-level points and caveats: Allografts carried high graft-versus-host to host-versus-graft clonal ratios in patients having graft-donor T cell macrochimerism. An association linked early post-transplant HvG declines with peak circulating GvH clone levels.

Notes on this clone: What it binds is not known.

Germline V gene lookup returns CDR1 MNHEY and CDR2 SVGAGI. This CDR3 is 14 amino acids long. V trimming: 5 bases; J trimming: 9 bases; junction bases outside the gene matches: 10. TCRdb keeps only in-frame clones here, not all; method: immunoSEQ multiplex PCR. The sample has about 110,000 clones, around 93% seen once; the top ten hold roughly 0.5%. The chain uses TRBV6-5 and TRBJ1-5; 7 bases line up with TRBD1. This material consisted of unstimulated CD8+ T cells sorted from spleen or lymph node cells, taken before intestinal transplant. The clonotype comes from a human donor who received an intestinal transplant. Here the CDR3 DNA reads TGTGCCAGCAGTCCCGGGACAGCCTATTGGCCCCAGCATTTT. Translating gives CASSPGTAYWPQHF.